The 14 T cell receptor beta chains listed next were all sequenced from one sample in a study of T cells in Graves' hyperthyroidism and ophthalmopathy. Amplified TCR beta CDR3 regions derived from RNA transcripts. HTBI primers were the set used in a first-round RT-PCR of the TCR CDR3. TCRdb itself ran the multiplex PCR reads through MiXCR, one entry per CDR3 protein. Here the sample spans 700,000 or so distinct CDR3 sequences, around 17% being singletons. Sequences were obtained from blood. These receptors all stem from a man aged 18 to 30 with Graves' hyperthyroidism.

This chain connects TRBV6-2 or TRBV6-3 to TRBJ1-1, with D maybe TRBD1 (6 bases). There are 15 residues in the CDR3. Trimming took 5 bases from V and 3 from J, leaving 16 bases between them. Looked up from germline, CDR1 is MNHEY and CDR2 is SVGEGT. CDR3 sequence (DNA): TGTGCCAGCAGTGCTTCCAGGGGCGTGGACACTGAAGCTTTCTTT. Protein sequence: CASSASRGVDTEAFF.

The CDR3 nucleotides read TGTGCCACCAGTGTGGGGCGGGGCAATGAGCAGTTCTTC. Translation: CATSVGRGNEQFF. The chain employs TRBV24-1 and TRBJ2-1, with D possibly TRBD2 on 6 matching bases. Trimming cost V 5 bases and J 6 bases, with 10 bases left between them. The germline CDR1 and CDR2 sequences are KGHDR and SFDVKD. CDR3 length: 13 residues.

There are many counts of this clonotype. This chain links TRBV15 with TRBJ1-2, with D uncertain. Between the trimmed V and J ends, which lost 0 bases and 2 bases, there was a span of 10 bases. Germline V CDR1 and CDR2: LNHNV, YYDKDF (reference sequence). This CDR3 has 15 amino acids. The CDR3 sequence is CATSRDTDYNYGYTF. CDR3 DNA: TGTGCCACCAGCAGAGACACAGACTACAACTATGGCTACACCTTC.

There are a few counts of this clonotype. This chain links TRBV11-3 with TRBJ2-1; no clear D gene. This CDR3 has 16 amino acids. V lost 4 bases and J 7 bases, leaving 20 bases between the germline ends. Per germline, CDR1 SGHNT and CDR2 YENEEA. CDR3 region: CASSSLGGSPPNEQFF. The CDR3 nucleotides read TGTGCCAGCAGCTCGCTAGGCGGCAGCCCCCCAAATGAGCAGTTCTTC.

V gene TRBV5-1 combines with J gene TRBJ2-7; D is perhaps TRBD2 (5 bases). V was trimmed by 2 bases and J by 5 bases, leaving 11 bases between them. This CDR3 comprises 13 residues. The germline V gene has CDR1 SGHRS and CDR2 YFSETQ. The CDR3 bases are TGCGCCAGCAGCTTCGAGGGTGCCCACGAGCAGTACTTC. Translation: CASSFEGAHEQYF. The full variable domain, rest sourced from reference TRBV5-1 and TRBJ2-7, is KAGVTQTPRYLIKTRGQQVTLSCSPISGHRSVSWYQQTPGQGLQFLFEYFSETQRNKGNFPGRFSGRQFSNSRSEMNVSTLELGDSALYLCASSFEGAHEQYFGPGTRLTVT.

Ten or more counts support this clonotype. This sequence joins TRBV12-3 or TRBV12-4 and TRBJ1-2; weak D call: TRBD1 (6 bases). The CDR3 contains 14 residues. Trimming left V 4 bases short and J 4 bases short, with 13 bases between. The CDR3 DNA sequence: TGTGCCAGCAGTTACACAGGGACCATCTATGGCTACACCTTC. As protein: CASSYTGTIYGYTF.

This clonotype has only a few counts. This sequence joins TRBV6-1 and TRBJ1-1; possibly TRBD1 for D (6 bases). Trimming removed 6 bases from V and 2 bases from J, with 10 bases in between. CDR1 is MNHNS and CDR2 is SASEGT in the germline V gene. The CDR3 totals 13 residues. In DNA, the CDR3 is TGTGCCAGCAGCCGGGACATAAACACTGAAGCTTTCTTT. This codes for CASSRDINTEAFF.

The sample holds many counts of this clonotype. The V gene is TRBV2, the J gene TRBJ1-2; D possibly corresponds to TRBD1 (6 bases). V shed 1 base and J shed 5 bases, with 11 bases lying between them. Germline values: CDR1 SNHLY, CDR2 FYNNEI. The CDR3 has 14 residues. The CDR3 sequence is CASSEGGAAYGYTF. The DNA of the CDR3 is TGTGCCAGCAGTGAAGGGGGGGCGGCATATGGCTACACCTTC.

This clonotype was seen at least ten times. The V gene is TRBV6-1, the J gene TRBJ2-1; weak D call: TRBD1 (6 bases). Germline V gene lookup returns CDR1 MNHNS and CDR2 SASEGT. V was pared by 7 bases and J by 3 bases, with 16 bases between. This CDR3 contains 15 residues. The CDR3 region has the DNA TGTGCCAGCACCGTGATTCTGGACAGCTACAATGAGCAGTTCTTC. Translation: CASTVILDSYNEQFF.

This clonotype has a count of ten or more. The chain carries TRBV7-8 and TRBJ2-1; D perhaps matches TRBD2 (6 bases). Trimming removed 4 bases from V and 0 bases from J, with 13 bases in between. The V gene's germline CDR1 is SGHVS and CDR2 FQNEAQ. The CDR3 consists of 16 residues. CDR3 DNA: TGTGCCAGCAGCTCGCGGGACGCGGTCTCCTACAATGAGCAGTTCTTC. It codes for CASSSRDAVSYNEQFF. The variable domain in full, with the rest retrieved from reference TRBV7-8 and TRBJ2-1, is GAGVSQSPRYKVAKRGQDVALRCDPISGHVSLFWYQQALGQGPEFLTYFQNEAQLDKSGLPSDRFFAERPEGSVSTLKIQRTQQEDSAVYLCASSSRDAVSYNEQFFGPGTRLTVL.

V gene TRBV20-1 combines with J gene TRBJ1-2; a weak D match, TRBD1 (5 bases). CDR1 and CDR2 (germline): DFQATT, SNEGSKA (reference sequence). V lost 5 bases to trimming and J lost 1 base, with 14 bases between them. The CDR3 has 14 amino acids. CDR3 loop: CSASPLGGNYGYTF. Written as DNA, the CDR3 is TGCAGTGCTTCCCCTTTGGGGGGTAACTATGGCTACACCTTC.

This clonotype was counted at least ten times. The chain is built from TRBV28 and TRBJ2-5; TRBD2 matches 12 bases. CDR3 length: 17 amino acids. The germline V gene encodes CDR1 MDHEN and CDR2 SYDVKM. The trim removed 5 bases at V and 2 bases at J, leaving 9 bases unmatched. CDR3 loop: CASSLPVGLAGQETQYF. The CDR3 DNA reads as TGTGCCAGCAGTCTCCCGGTAGGACTAGCGGGGCAAGAGACCCAGTACTTC. Using reference TRBV28 and TRBJ2-5 for the parts outside the CDR3, the full variable domain is DVKVTQSSRYLVKRTGEKVFLECVQDMDHENMFWYRQDPGLGLRLIYFSYDVKMKEKGDIPEGYSVSREKKERFSLILESASTNQTSMYLCASSLPVGLAGQETQYFGPGTRLLVL.

The rearrangement joins TRBV6-6 to TRBJ1-2, with D tentatively TRBD1 (5 bases). Trimming took off 2 bases at V and 0 bases at J, with 13 bases between the two ends. Germline CDR1 MNHNY, CDR2 SVGAGI (reference sequence). This CDR3 has 16 amino acids. CDR3 sequence reads: CASSYPLDISNYGYTF. The CDR3 region has the DNA TGTGCCAGCAGTTACCCCTTGGACATTTCTAACTATGGCTACACCTTC.

The chain joins TRBV7-8 to TRBJ2-7; 8 bases match TRBD2. Germline V lookup: CDR1 SGHVS, CDR2 FQNEAQ. CDR3 length equals 15 residues. V dropped 3 bases and J dropped 4; count of bases not matched to a gene: 8. This CDR3 reads CASSFGVSGVYEQYF. CDR3 sequence (DNA): TGTGCCAGCAGCTTCGGGGTTAGCGGGGTTTACGAGCAGTACTTC.